The 3 T cell receptor beta chains reported below all come from one sample, sequenced in a study of siplizumab effects on memory and regulatory T cells. Profiled with immunoSEQ multiplex PCR; TCRdb holds only in-frame clones, not every one. The sample has more than 85,000 clones, more than 85% seen once. The sample consisted of CD4+ T cells sorted from blood. The receptors derive from a human donor in good health.

This clone was counted a single time. One junction end disagrees with the germline gene, perhaps due to a read error. The rearrangement uses TRBV19 and TRBJ1-2, with a tentative D call TRBD1 (5 bases). CDR1 LNHDA and CDR2 SQIVND come from the germline V gene (reference sequence). The CDR3 covers 16 residues. The CDR3 DNA is TGTGCCAGTAGTATAGTAGGCGGGACGATCAGCCGGATCGGGGCCTTC. Encoded protein: CASSIVGGTISRIGAF.

The CDR3 sequence is CASGPGTGIGGYTF. Written as DNA, the CDR3 is TGTGCCAGCGGTCCCGGGACAGGGATTGGCGGCTACACCTTC. The V call is TRBV6-5, the J call TRBJ1-2, with 9 bases identical to TRBD1. CDR3 size: 14 residues. The V gene's germline CDR1 is MNHEY and CDR2 SVGAGI. V shed 8 bases and J 8 bases; nucleotides not matched to a gene: 12.

The CDR3 protein is CAISDTPGDTEAFF. The CDR3 DNA sequence: TGTGCCATCAGTGACACACCGGGGGACACTGAAGCTTTCTTT. The chain is built from TRBV10-3 and TRBJ1-1; a weak D match, TRBD1 (5 bases). The CDR3 covers 14 residues. The germline CDR1 and CDR2 sequences are ENHRY and SYGVKD. Trimming left V 3 bases short and J 3 bases short, with 11 bases between.